The clone carrying this TCR beta chain has a count of ten or more. PBMCs were obtained from about 10 ml fresh peripheral blood. The data derive from a study of T cells in Graves' hyperthyroidism and ophthalmopathy. RNA transcripts served as the template for amplifying TCR beta CDR3 regions. The HTBI primer set served for first-round RT-PCR of the TCR CDR3. MiXCR was run by TCRdb on the multiplex PCR reads, yielding one entry per CDR3 protein. The table has nearly 600,000 distinct CDR3 sequences, approximately 15% seen once; the top ten hold roughly 7%. The clonotype comes from a woman aged 18-29 years with Graves' ophthalmopathy. The source material was blood.

In DNA, the CDR3 is TGTGCCTGGCAGCGGGAGGGCCGCTACAATGAGCAGTTCTTC. Residues: CAWQREGRYNEQFF. The chain has TRBV30 and TRBJ2-1; the match to TRBD2 covers 10 bases. V shed 5 bases and J 3 bases; nucleotides not matched to a gene: 4. The CDR3 covers 14 residues. In germline, CDR1 is GTSNPN, CDR2 SVGIG (reference sequence). Supplemented by reference TRBV30 and TRBJ2-1, the full variable domain reads SQTIHQWPATLVQPVGSPLSLECTVEGTSNPNLYWYRQAAGRGLQLLFYSVGIGQISSEVPQNLSASRPQDRQFILSSKKLLLSDSGFYLCAWQREGRYNEQFFGPGTRLTVL.